What follows describes a single T cell receptor beta chain. Its antigen is undetermined. The sample is drawn from a study of OX40 agonist ivuxolimab in advanced cancers. At the level of the study: Head and neck, renal cell, melanoma or hepatocellular carcinoma were the cancers that dose-escalation patients had.

V gave up 1 base and J gave up 6 bases, with 4 bases separating them. The CDR3 sequence is 12 residues long. Germline V gene data show CDR1 as SGHNT and CDR2 as YYREEE (reference sequence). TCRdb keeps only in-frame clones here, not all; method: immunoSEQ multiplex PCR. There are some 96,000 clones in the sample; approximately 90% occur only once, and around 0.16% lies in the top ten. Study observations and caveats: Dosing at 0.1 to 3.0 mg/kg was accompanied by clonal expansion of CD4+ and CD8+ blood T cells by week 6.

This sample comprised CD4+ or CD8+ T cells sorted from blood, obtained in a trial of the OX40 agonist ivuxolimab. The rearrangement links TRBV5-4 to TRBJ1-4, with unresolved D. This sequence was found in an adult with an advanced solid tumor such as melanoma, head and neck, liver or kidney cancer. The CDR3 nucleotides read TGTGCCAGCAGCTTGAGGGATGAAAAACTGTTTTTT. Amino acid sequence: CASSLRDEKLFF. The entire variable domain, with the rest obtained from reference TRBV5-4 and TRBJ1-4, is as follows: ETGVTQSPTHLIKTRGQQVTLRCSSQSGHNTVSWYQQALGQGPQFIFQYYREEENGRGNFPPRFSGLQFPNYSSELNVNALELDDSALYLCASSLRDEKLFFGSGTQLSVL.